This entry describes one T cell receptor (beta chain). Its antigen is still unknown. No clone much larger than this one lies a single base away; base qualities are absent. These data come from a study of CD8 T cells in ankylosing spondylitis listed by TCRdb under 2017. Concerning the study at large: The study profiled T cell receptor beta repertoires in healthy donors and ankylosing spondylitis patients to find disease-linked TCR variants. The full study cohort was made up of roughly 25 ankylosing spondylitis patients and about a hundred healthy donors. Samples of peripheral blood were taken, and for ankylosing spondylitis patients, synovial fluid was collected as well.

Sequencing took place on an Illumina HiSeq 2500. Quantitative 5'-RACE with molecular barcodes was used to prepare TCR beta libraries. Turning to the authors' computational methods: A new computational method, built on a probabilistic model of VDJ rearrangement, was used to identify disease-linked TCR variants. The public reads were run again by TCRdb, first through fastp at Q25 and then through MiXCR, and only productive beta chains were kept. Rows with one shared CDR3 protein collapse into an entry with the most common genes and DNA. The V and J calls follow TCRdb's processing rather than the paper's. For this sample there are approximately 260,000 distinct CDR3 sequences; approximately 9% appear just once. Together, the top ten hold under 7.5% of the sample. Unmatched junction bases come to 12, with V trimmed by 1 base and J by 8 bases. CDR1 and CDR2 are drawn from the germline V gene: MNHNS, SASEGT. There are 17 amino acids in the CDR3, from cysteine to phenylalanine inclusive. Only the CDR3 portion is preserved as DNA: 51 bases, with reading frame beginning at the first base.

The investigation overall reported the following: The disease-linked clones were reported as significantly enriched in matched synovial fluid samples from ankylosing spondylitis patients. A TCR beta motif made up of several highly homologous amino acid variants appeared to be characteristic of blood from ankylosing spondylitis patients. Some TCR beta motif variants had previously been reported in synovial fluid and blood of reactive arthritis patients, which suggested common disease-initiation mechanisms. A CD8+ phenotype was shown by the disease-linked clones, which were found at relatively low frequencies in peripheral blood.

Sequencing was performed on blood, either unsorted or a sorted T cell fraction (not recorded which). The sequence is built from TRBV6-1 and TRBJ2-1; TRBD2 agrees with 9 junctional bases. The TCR originated in a male donor with ankylosing spondylitis or in good health (not recorded which). The sequenced DNA: TGTGCCAGCAGTGAAGAGGGACCGGGACTAGCAGGCGATGAGCAGTTCTTC. It encodes CASSEEGPGLAGDEQFF.